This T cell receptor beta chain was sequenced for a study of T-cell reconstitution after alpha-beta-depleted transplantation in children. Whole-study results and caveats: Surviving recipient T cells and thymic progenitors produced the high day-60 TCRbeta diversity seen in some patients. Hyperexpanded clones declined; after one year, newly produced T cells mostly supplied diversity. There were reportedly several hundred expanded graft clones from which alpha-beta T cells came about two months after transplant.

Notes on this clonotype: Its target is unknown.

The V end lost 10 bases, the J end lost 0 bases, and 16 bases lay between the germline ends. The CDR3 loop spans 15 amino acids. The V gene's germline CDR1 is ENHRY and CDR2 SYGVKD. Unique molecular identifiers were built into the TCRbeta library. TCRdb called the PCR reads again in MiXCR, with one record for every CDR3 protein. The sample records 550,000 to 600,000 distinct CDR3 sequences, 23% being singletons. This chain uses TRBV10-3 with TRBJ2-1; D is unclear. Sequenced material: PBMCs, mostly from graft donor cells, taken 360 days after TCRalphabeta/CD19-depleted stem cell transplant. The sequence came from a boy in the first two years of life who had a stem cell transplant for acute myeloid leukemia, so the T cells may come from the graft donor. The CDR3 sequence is CATAHSADSYNEQFF. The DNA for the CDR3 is TGTGCCACCGCTCATTCGGCAGACTCCTACAATGAGCAGTTCTTC.